The rows below give T cell receptor beta chains drawn from one sample of a study of blood T cell repertoires in COVID-19. Libraries were prepared by immunoSEQ multiplex PCR; TCRdb keeps only in-frame clonotypes and omits some of them. Seen here are roughly 60,000 clones, roughly 83% observed once, and the top ten hold roughly 10%. Source material: peripheral blood. The source of these receptors is a man aged 25 to 40 with COVID-19, enrolled during active disease. Both conserved end residues are part of each CDR3. Each record gives: J gene, D gene, clone size, V gene, CDR3 DNA, CDR3 protein. A D gene is named only where the DNA matches it firmly. Size values are once, few and many counts, or a class for expanded clones, and some rows have none.

j_call: TRBJ2-5; d_call: NA; clone_size: NA; v_call: TRBV28; cdr3_nt: TGTGCCAGCAGTTTCCGTGACCAAGAGACCCAGTACTTC; cdr3_aa: CASSFRDQETQYF
j_call: TRBJ2-7; d_call: NA; clone_size: NA; v_call: TRBV28; cdr3_nt: TGTGCCAGCAGTTCCCGGACTATCCCCTACGAGCAGTACTTC; cdr3_aa: CASSSRTIPYEQYF
j_call: TRBJ2-1; d_call: TRBD2; clone_size: NA; v_call: TRBV18; cdr3_nt: TGTGCCAGCTCTCCCGGACTAGCATATGAGCAGTTCTTC; cdr3_aa: CASSPGLAYEQFF
j_call: TRBJ2-2; d_call: NA; clone_size: NA; v_call: TRBV5-1; cdr3_nt: TGCGCCAGCAGCGCTGGTACGTCGAGCGGGGAGCTGTTTTTT; cdr3_aa: CASSAGTSSGELFF
j_call: TRBJ1-3; d_call: TRBD1; clone_size: NA; v_call: TRBV9; cdr3_nt: TGTGCCAGCAGCCCGACAGGGCAGGGAGGAAACACCATATATTTT; cdr3_aa: CASSPTGQGGNTIYF
j_call: TRBJ2-7; d_call: NA; clone_size: NA; v_call: TRBV28; cdr3_nt: TGTGCCAGCAGTCCACCTGATCCCTATGTCGAGCAGTACTTC; cdr3_aa: CASSPPDPYVEQYF
j_call: TRBJ1-3; d_call: NA; clone_size: once; v_call: TRBV4-2; cdr3_nt: TGTGCCAGCAGCCAATCCGTCTTTGGAAACACCATATATTTT; cdr3_aa: CASSQSVFGNTIYF
j_call: TRBJ2-1; d_call: NA; clone_size: NA; v_call: TRBV6-4; cdr3_nt: TGTGCCAGCAGCGGGAGATCGGATTACAATGAGCAGTTCTTC; cdr3_aa: CASSGRSDYNEQFF
j_call: TRBJ1-1; d_call: NA; clone_size: NA; v_call: TRBV19; cdr3_nt: TGTGCCAGTAATACAGACTCCCTGAGCACTGAAGCTTTCTTT; cdr3_aa: CASNTDSLSTEAFF
j_call: TRBJ2-2; d_call: NA; clone_size: NA; v_call: TRBV7-2; cdr3_nt: TGTGCCAGCAGCTCTAGCTCGAACACCGGGGAGCTGTTTTTT; cdr3_aa: CASSSSSNTGELFF
j_call: TRBJ1-2; d_call: NA; clone_size: NA; v_call: TRBV19; cdr3_nt: TGTGCCAGTAGAGTTTCACAGACCGCTAACTATGGCTACACCTTC; cdr3_aa: CASRVSQTANYGYTF
j_call: TRBJ2-5; d_call: TRBD1; clone_size: once; v_call: TRBV10-3; cdr3_nt: TGTGCCATCAGTGCGACAGGGGAGTCGACCCAGTACTTC; cdr3_aa: CAISATGESTQYF
j_call: TRBJ1-2; d_call: NA; clone_size: NA; v_call: TRBV20-1; cdr3_nt: TGCAGTGCTAGTGGGCAGAACCCGAACTATGGCTACACCTTC; cdr3_aa: CSASGQNPNYGYTF
j_call: TRBJ2-2; d_call: TRBD1; clone_size: NA; v_call: TRBV28; cdr3_nt: TGTGCCAGTAACCCGACAGGGGGCACATCTGGTGGGGAGCTGTTTTTT; cdr3_aa: CASNPTGGTSGGELFF
j_call: TRBJ1-5; d_call: NA; clone_size: NA; v_call: TRBV9; cdr3_nt: TGTGCCAGCAGCGTAGACTCAAATAGCAATCAGCCCCAGCATTTT; cdr3_aa: CASSVDSNSNQPQHF
j_call: TRBJ2-7; d_call: TRBD1; clone_size: NA; v_call: TRBV6-5; cdr3_nt: TGTGCCAGCAGCGACAGGGGGCGATACGAGCAGTACTTC; cdr3_aa: CASSDRGRYEQYF
j_call: TRBJ1-5; d_call: NA; clone_size: NA; v_call: TRBV10-1; cdr3_nt: TGCGCCGACCGGGGGGACGGAAATCTCCCGATCTCGACGTCTCCCCAGCATTTT; cdr3_aa: CADRGDGNLPISTSPQHF
j_call: TRBJ1-2; d_call: TRBD1; clone_size: NA; v_call: TRBV10-2; cdr3_nt: TGCGCCAGCAGCGCGGGACAGCTTTATGGCTACACCTTC; cdr3_aa: CASSAGQLYGYTF
j_call: TRBJ2-5; d_call: TRBD1; clone_size: NA; v_call: TRBV19; cdr3_nt: TGTGCCAGTAGCGCAGGGGGCGAAGAGACCCAGTACTTC; cdr3_aa: CASSAGGEETQYF
j_call: TRBJ2-1; d_call: TRBD2; clone_size: NA; v_call: TRBV10-3; cdr3_nt: TGTGCCATCAGTGATAAACTAGCGGGGAACAATGAGCAGTTCTTC; cdr3_aa: CAISDKLAGNNEQFF
j_call: TRBJ2-5; d_call: TRBD1; clone_size: NA; v_call: TRBV24-1; cdr3_nt: TGTGCCACCAGTGATGCTACAGGGGGCGCACGGGGGGAGACCCAGTACTTC; cdr3_aa: CATSDATGGARGETQYF
j_call: TRBJ2-5; d_call: TRBD2; clone_size: NA; v_call: TRBV11-2; cdr3_nt: TGTGCCAGCAGCCCGACTAGCGGGGTACAAGAGACCCAGTACTTC; cdr3_aa: CASSPTSGVQETQYF
j_call: TRBJ2-7; d_call: NA; clone_size: NA; v_call: TRBV3-1/TRBV3-2; cdr3_nt: TGTGCCAGCAGCCCTCCCCCCCTGGGCCTTCGCGAGCAGTACTTC; cdr3_aa: CASSPPPLGLREQYF
j_call: TRBJ2-1; d_call: TRBD1; clone_size: once; v_call: TRBV10-3; cdr3_nt: TGTGCCATCAAGGGGACAGACAATGAGCAGTTCTTC; cdr3_aa: CAIKGTDNEQFF
j_call: TRBJ1-5; d_call: TRBD1; clone_size: few; v_call: TRBV28; cdr3_nt: TGTGCCAGCAGTTTGGACAGGGGATATCAGCCCCAGCATTTT; cdr3_aa: CASSLDRGYQPQHF
j_call: TRBJ1-1; d_call: TRBD1; clone_size: NA; v_call: TRBV10-3; cdr3_nt: TGTGCCATCAGGGGACAGGGTGGCACTGAAGCTTTCTTT; cdr3_aa: CAIRGQGGTEAFF
j_call: TRBJ2-7; d_call: TRBD2; clone_size: NA; v_call: TRBV4-3; cdr3_nt: TGCGCCAGCAGCCAAGAAATCCTCCGAGCGACTAGCGGCTACGAGCAGTACTTC; cdr3_aa: CASSQEILRATSGYEQYF
j_call: TRBJ1-4; d_call: TRBD1; clone_size: NA; v_call: TRBV5-6; cdr3_nt: TGTGCCAGCAGTCTCGTCGACAGGGGAACTGAAAAACTGTTTTTT; cdr3_aa: CASSLVDRGTEKLFF
j_call: TRBJ1-4; d_call: NA; clone_size: NA; v_call: TRBV20-1; cdr3_nt: TGCAGTGCTAGTAAGGCGGATAATGAAAAACTGTTTTTT; cdr3_aa: CSASKADNEKLFF
j_call: TRBJ2-7; d_call: NA; clone_size: NA; v_call: TRBV4-3; cdr3_nt: TGCGCCAGCAGCCAGGGGGCTCGGTCCTACGAGCAGTACTTC; cdr3_aa: CASSQGARSYEQYF
j_call: TRBJ2-7; d_call: TRBD1; clone_size: NA; v_call: TRBV24-1; cdr3_nt: TGTGCCACCAGTTCAGGGACAGTCGACGAGCAGTACTTC; cdr3_aa: CATSSGTVDEQYF
j_call: TRBJ1-1; d_call: NA; clone_size: NA; v_call: TRBV28; cdr3_nt: TGTGCCAGCAGTTTTAGGAGAACTAAGAACACTGAAGCTTTCTTT; cdr3_aa: CASSFRRTKNTEAFF
j_call: TRBJ1-3; d_call: TRBD1; clone_size: NA; v_call: TRBV6-5; cdr3_nt: TGTGCCAGCAGAAGGGACAGGCATGGAAACACCATATATTTT; cdr3_aa: CASRRDRHGNTIYF
j_call: TRBJ1-3; d_call: NA; clone_size: few; v_call: TRBV14; cdr3_nt: TGTGCCAGCAGCCGACAGCGAAACACCATATATTTT; cdr3_aa: CASSRQRNTIYF
j_call: TRBJ1-2; d_call: NA; clone_size: NA; v_call: TRBV30; cdr3_nt: TGTGCCTGGAGTGTAGGGGAGGGCGGCTATGGCTACACCTTC; cdr3_aa: CAWSVGEGGYGYTF
j_call: TRBJ1-2; d_call: NA; clone_size: NA; v_call: TRBV9; cdr3_nt: TGTGCCAGCAGCCCCCCCGGGGAGCCCTATGGCTACACCTTC; cdr3_aa: CASSPPGEPYGYTF
j_call: TRBJ2-1; d_call: NA; clone_size: NA; v_call: TRBV4-2; cdr3_nt: TGTGCCAGCAGCCAAGCCGTTGAGCAGTTCTTC; cdr3_aa: CASSQAVEQFF
j_call: TRBJ1-6; d_call: NA; clone_size: NA; v_call: TRBV27; cdr3_nt: TGTGCCAGCAGTTTAGAGGAATCTAACAATTCACCCCTCCACTTT; cdr3_aa: CASSLEESNNSPLHF
j_call: TRBJ2-1; d_call: TRBD2; clone_size: NA; v_call: TRBV6-2/TRBV6-3; cdr3_nt: TGTGCCAGCAGTTACACGGCGGGAGCGGGCAATGAGCAGTTCTTC; cdr3_aa: CASSYTAGAGNEQFF
j_call: TRBJ2-1; d_call: NA; clone_size: NA; v_call: TRBV7-8; cdr3_nt: TGTGCCAGCCGTGGGAGCAGGCAGTTCTTC; cdr3_aa: CASRGSRQFF